Below are 26 T cell receptor beta chains sequenced from a single sample in a study of response to subunit inactivated influenza vaccine. TCRdb analysed the RT-PCR reads with MiXCR anew, one entry per CDR3 protein. The profile shows 160,000 or so distinct CDR3 sequences, about a tenth of them singletons. The sequenced sample was non-naive T cells sorted from PBMCs, obtained about 6 weeks after vaccination. The receptors originated from a man aged 50-60 years who received an inactivated influenza vaccine.

This clonotype has a count of ten or more. The rearrangement joins TRBV12-3 or TRBV12-4 to TRBJ1-5; the D is unclear. With 3 bases removed from V and 1 base from J, the gap between germline ends came to 10 bases. The CDR3 sequence is 15 residues long. CDR3 residues: CASSFGVGSNQPQHF. The DNA for the CDR3 is TGTGCCAGCAGTTTCGGGGTAGGCAGCAATCAGCCCCAGCATTTT.

By share, this clonotype counts as medium-sized. The chain carries TRBV20-1 and TRBJ2-3; 10 positions match TRBD2. The CDR3 consists of 15 residues. J was trimmed by 0 bases and V by 4 bases; bases with no gene match: 4. CDR1 DFQATT and CDR2 SNEGSKA come from the germline V gene (reference sequence). As DNA, the CDR3 is TGCAGTGCTACGGGACTAGCGAAGAGCACAGATACGCAGTATTTT. It translates to CSATGLAKSTDTQYF.

This clonotype was recorded a few times. The rearrangement uses TRBV20-1 and TRBJ2-3, with TRBD1 matching 7 bases. The CDR3 runs to 13 residues. The V gene's germline CDR1 is DFQATT and CDR2 SNEGSKA (reference sequence). V lost 4 bases, J lost 1 base, and 2 bases stayed unmatched. The CDR3 protein is CSAKGQGTDTQYF. The CDR3 nucleotides read TGCAGTGCTAAAGGACAGGGCACAGATACGCAGTATTTT.

V gene TRBV20-1 combines with J gene TRBJ1-2; TRBD1 might be the D (5 bases). V lost 2 bases, J lost 4 bases, and 26 bases lay in between. In germline, CDR1 is DFQATT, CDR2 SNEGSKA (reference sequence). CDR3 length: 18 amino acids. This chain's CDR3 is CSARTMGGPGKETYGYTF. CDR3 nucleotides: TGCAGTGCTAGAACAATGGGAGGCCCAGGGAAGGAGACCTATGGCTACACCTTC.

This clonotype was picked up a small number of times. The chain combines TRBV7-6 with TRBJ2-7; weak D call: TRBD1 (5 bases). This CDR3 has 17 amino acids. Trimming took 0 bases from V and 1 from J, leaving 16 bases between them. Germline assignment: CDR1 SGHVS and CDR2 FNYEAQ. This CDR3 is CASSLAGQGRASYEQYF. The CDR3 DNA is TGTGCCAGCAGCTTAGCCGGCCAGGGCCGGGCGTCCTACGAGCAGTACTTC.

This clonotype showed up many times. V and J are TRBV4-3 and TRBJ2-2, with 7 bases lining up with TRBD1. The germline gives CDR1 LGHNA, CDR2 YSLEER. The CDR3 is made up of 17 amino acids. V shed 0 bases, J shed 0 bases, and the junction held 4 bases outside the gene matches. In DNA form, the CDR3 reads TGCGCCAGCAGCCAAGAAGGGGGCAGGGCGAACACCGGGGAGCTGTTTTTT. This translates into CASSQEGGRANTGELFF.

V usage is TRBV11-1 and J usage is TRBJ1-1, with D maybe TRBD1 (5 bases). Trimming took 4 bases from V and 4 from J, leaving 10 bases between them. This CDR3 contains 13 residues. Per germline, CDR1 SGHAT and CDR2 FQDESV (reference sequence). The DNA of the CDR3 is TGTGCCAGCAGCTGGGGGAGAGGCACTGAAGCTTTCTTT. This gives the protein CASSWGRGTEAFF.

J is TRBJ1-3 and V is TRBV5-6; D unresolved. The CDR3 is made up of 16 amino acids. The V end lost 4 bases, the J end lost 0 bases, and 14 bases lay between the germline ends. Germline-derived CDR1 and CDR2 are SGHDT and YYEEEE. CDR3 sequence: CASSISWESSGNTIYF. In DNA, the CDR3 is TGTGCCAGCAGCATAAGTTGGGAGAGCTCTGGAAACACCATATATTTT.

V gene TRBV11-1 combines with J gene TRBJ2-1; TRBD2 aligns across 13 bases. In germline, CDR1 is SGHAT, CDR2 FQDESV (reference sequence). V was clipped by 5 bases and J by 0 bases; unmatched bases: 7. The CDR3 is made up of 18 amino acids. The CDR3 here is CASSRTSGGQSSYNEQFF. The CDR3 nucleotides are TGTGCCAGCAGCCGGACTAGCGGGGGCCAAAGCTCCTACAATGAGCAGTTCTTC. Looking up the rest from reference TRBV11-1 and TRBJ2-1 gives the full variable domain: EAEVAQSPRYKITEKSQAVAFWCDPISGHATLYWYRQILGQGPELLVQFQDESVVDDSQLPKDRFSAERLKGVDSTLKIQPAELGDSAMYLCASSRTSGGQSSYNEQFFGPGTRLTVL.

The chain couples TRBV7-2 to TRBJ2-6, with 11 bases matching TRBD2. J gave up 0 bases and V 6 bases, and 10 bases lay outside the gene matches. The CDR3 length is 19 residues. The germline V gene encodes CDR1 SGHTA and CDR2 FQGNSA. Here the CDR3 reads CASSSSGGPGDSGANVLTF. CDR3 nucleotide sequence: TGTGCCAGCAGTTCTAGCGGGGGGCCCGGAGACTCTGGGGCCAACGTCCTGACTTTC.

There are a few counts of this clonotype. The rearrangement joins TRBV10-3 to TRBJ2-3, with a tentative D call TRBD1 (5 bases). Germline values: CDR1 ENHRY, CDR2 SYGVKD. There are 16 residues in the CDR3. The V end lost 4 bases, the J end lost 2 bases, and 16 bases lay between the germline ends. The DNA of the CDR3 is TGTGCCATCAGTGGGGGCGGCAGGCGGCCCACAGATACGCAGTATTTT. Amino acids: CAISGGGRRPTDTQYF.

The V call is TRBV20-1, the J call TRBJ2-4; D gene unclear. From germline, CDR1 is DFQATT and CDR2 SNEGSKA (reference sequence). Trimming pared 1 base from V and 7 bases from J, leaving 14 bases between. CDR3 length: 14 amino acids. CDR3 protein: CSARGASVGNIQYF. The DNA for the CDR3 is TGCAGTGCTAGAGGGGCGAGCGTGGGGAACATTCAGTACTTC.

This clonotype has ten or more counts. This chain connects TRBV4-2 to TRBJ2-5; D gene unclear. CDR1 is LGHNA, CDR2 YNFKEQ, per germline. The CDR3 covers 14 residues. V was trimmed by 2 bases and J by 4 bases, leaving 11 bases between them. Written as DNA, the CDR3 is TGTGCCAGCAGCCAAAACCCACCTGTAGAGACCCAGTACTTC. Translation: CASSQNPPVETQYF.

The chain uses TRBV2 and TRBJ2-7; 10 bases are shared with TRBD2. Losses at the gene ends were 5 bases for V and 6 bases for J; bases not matched to a gene: 10. The germline V gene encodes CDR1 SNHLY and CDR2 FYNNEI. The CDR3 sequence is 15 residues long. The DNA for the CDR3 is TGTGCCAGCAGTCCGGTGACTAGCGGGTTTAGCGAGCAGTACTTC. Translated: CASSPVTSGFSEQYF.

This clonotype was seen more than once but under ten times. The gene calls are TRBV20-1 and TRBJ1-4, with D maybe TRBD1 (6 bases). Germline V CDR1 and CDR2: DFQATT, SNEGSKA (reference sequence). The V gene lost 1 base and the J gene lost 8 bases, with 20 bases spanning the gap. The length of the CDR3 is 16 residues. This CDR3 is CSARVWRDMPLEKLFF. The CDR3 DNA sequence: TGCAGTGCTAGAGTATGGCGGGACATGCCTCTAGAAAAACTGTTTTTT.

This clonotype was detected only a few times. The V call is TRBV6-2 or TRBV6-3, the J call TRBJ2-7, with unresolved D. The CDR3 is 15 amino acids. Trimming shortened V by 3 bases and J by 1 base, and 13 bases separated the two germline ends. The germline CDR1 and CDR2 sequences are MNHEY and SVGEGT. The CDR3 DNA reads as TGTGCCAGCAGTTATGGATTAGGGTTATCCTACGAGCAGTACTTC. It encodes CASSYGLGLSYEQYF.

The gene calls are TRBV15 and TRBJ1-1; no clear D gene. The CDR3 spans 15 residues. V was clipped by 0 bases and J by 0 bases, with 8 bases between them. Germline V CDR1 and CDR2: LNHNV, YYDKDF (reference sequence). CDR3 sequence reads: CATSRESTLNTEAFF. The CDR3, as DNA: TGTGCCACCAGCAGAGAGAGTACCCTGAACACTGAAGCTTTCTTT. Variable domain in full (rest from reference TRBV15 and TRBJ1-1): DAMVIQNPRYQVTQFGKPVTLSCSQTLNHNVMYWYQQKSSQAPKLLFHYYDKDFNNEADTPDNFQSRRPNTSFCFLDIRSPGLGDTAMYLCATSRESTLNTEAFFGQGTRLTVV.

This clonotype was picked up a small number of times. The rearrangement joins TRBV7-2 to TRBJ2-5, with D perhaps being TRBD1 or TRBD2 (5 bases each). The V gene's germline CDR1 is SGHTA and CDR2 FQGNSA. The CDR3 is 15 amino acids. Trimming removed 5 bases from V and 1 base from J, with 14 bases in between. CDR3 amino acids: CASSTRRGSQETQYF. The CDR3, as DNA: TGTGCCAGCAGCACTAGAAGGGGCAGCCAAGAGACCCAGTACTTC.

The genes are TRBV20-1 and TRBJ2-5, with TRBD2 identical over 7 bases. Germline CDR1 DFQATT, CDR2 SNEGSKA (reference sequence). The junction had 8 bases not matched to a gene; V was cut back by 6 bases and J by 1 base. The CDR3 has 14 amino acids. The CDR3 coding sequence is TGCAGTGCCCTTACCTTAGCGGGCCAAGAGACCCAGTACTTC. Its protein is CSALTLAGQETQYF.

The chain recombines TRBV5-1 with TRBJ2-7; 7 bases are a match to TRBD1. Germline-derived CDR1 and CDR2 are SGHRS and YFSETQ. The CDR3 loop spans 15 amino acids. V shed 3 bases and J 2 bases; nucleotides not matched to a gene: 8. Here the CDR3 reads CASSWDSLPTYEQYF. CDR3 sequence (DNA): TGCGCCAGCAGCTGGGACAGCTTGCCAACCTACGAGCAGTACTTC.

This clonotype occurred a few times. The chain recombines TRBV20-1 with TRBJ2-1, with TRBD2 identical over 15 bases. With V trimmed by 6 bases and J by 3 bases, 6 bases remained unmatched. CDR3 length: 16 residues. Germline CDR1 and CDR2: DFQATT and SNEGSKA (reference sequence). CDR3 bases: TGCAGTGCGGGACTAGCGGGGGGAAACCTCTACAATGAGCAGTTCTTC. Translating gives CSAGLAGGNLYNEQFF.

In this sample, this clonotype turned up many times. The chain recombines TRBV12-3 or TRBV12-4 with TRBJ2-7, with TRBD1 identical over 8 bases. This CDR3 has 13 amino acids. Unmatched junction bases numbered 3, after V lost 6 bases and J lost 2 bases. CDR3 in amino acids: CASRPTGAYEQYF. In nucleotides, the CDR3 is TGTGCCAGCAGGCCGACAGGGGCCTACGAGCAGTACTTC.

The J gene is TRBJ2-3, the V gene TRBV28; D is perhaps TRBD1 (7 bases). Looked up from germline, CDR1 is MDHEN and CDR2 is SYDVKM. V dropped 6 bases and J dropped 1 base, with 17 bases sitting between them. This CDR3 contains 16 residues. CDR3 residues: CASSQPGGRGTDTQYF. CDR3 sequence (DNA): TGTGCCAGCAGCCAACCAGGGGGGCGGGGCACAGATACGCAGTATTTT.

This clonotype was detected many times. CDR3 DNA sequence: TGCAGTGCTTCCGGGACACTCTACGAGCAGTACTTC. This gives the protein CSASGTLYEQYF. The V gene is TRBV20-1, the J gene TRBJ2-7; D possibly corresponds to TRBD1 (6 bases). The V end was cut by 5 bases, the J end by 3 bases, with 11 bases between. This CDR3 contains 12 residues. CDR1 and CDR2 (germline): DFQATT, SNEGSKA (reference sequence).

The sample holds a few counts of this clonotype. V usage is TRBV20-1 and J usage is TRBJ2-7; D may be TRBD2 (6 bases). Germline CDR1 DFQATT, CDR2 SNEGSKA (reference sequence). V lost 6 bases to trimming and J lost 10 bases, with 13 bases between them. CDR3 length: 10 residues. The CDR3 loop reads CSAGTPGQYF. CDR3 DNA sequence: TGCAGTGCCGGGACTCCCGGCCAGTACTTC.

The chain combines TRBV6-5 with TRBJ2-3; 14 bases are shared with TRBD2. The CDR3 runs 17 residues. V gave up 2 bases and J gave up 4 bases; unmatched junction bases: 5. CDR1 and CDR2 from the germline V gene are MNHEY and SVGAGI. The CDR3 here is CASSYRRTSGGSDTQYF. CDR3 sequence (DNA): TGTGCCAGCAGTTACCGTCGGACTAGCGGGGGGTCAGATACGCAGTATTTT.